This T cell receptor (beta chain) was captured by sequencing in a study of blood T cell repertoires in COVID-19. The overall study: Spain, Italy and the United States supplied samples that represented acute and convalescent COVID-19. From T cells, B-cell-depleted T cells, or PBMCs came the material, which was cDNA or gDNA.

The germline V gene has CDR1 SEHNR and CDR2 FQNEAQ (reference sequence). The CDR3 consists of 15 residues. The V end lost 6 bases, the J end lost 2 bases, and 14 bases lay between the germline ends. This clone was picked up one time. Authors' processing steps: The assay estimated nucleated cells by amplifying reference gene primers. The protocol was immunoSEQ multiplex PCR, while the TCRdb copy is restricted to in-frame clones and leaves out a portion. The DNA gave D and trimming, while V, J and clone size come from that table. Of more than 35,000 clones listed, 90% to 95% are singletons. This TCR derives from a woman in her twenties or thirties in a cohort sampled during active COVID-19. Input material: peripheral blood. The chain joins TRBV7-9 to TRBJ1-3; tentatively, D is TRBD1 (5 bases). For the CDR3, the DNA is TGTGCCAGCAGTCAAACGGGCAGGGCTGGAAACACCATATATTTT. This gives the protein CASSQTGRAGNTIYF. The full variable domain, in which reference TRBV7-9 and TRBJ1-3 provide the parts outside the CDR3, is DTGVSQNPRHKITKRGQNVTFRCDPISEHNRLYWYRQTLGQGPEFLTYFQNEAQLEKSRLLSDRFSAERPKGSFSTLEIQRTEQGDSAMYLCASSQTGRAGNTIYFGEGSWLTVV.